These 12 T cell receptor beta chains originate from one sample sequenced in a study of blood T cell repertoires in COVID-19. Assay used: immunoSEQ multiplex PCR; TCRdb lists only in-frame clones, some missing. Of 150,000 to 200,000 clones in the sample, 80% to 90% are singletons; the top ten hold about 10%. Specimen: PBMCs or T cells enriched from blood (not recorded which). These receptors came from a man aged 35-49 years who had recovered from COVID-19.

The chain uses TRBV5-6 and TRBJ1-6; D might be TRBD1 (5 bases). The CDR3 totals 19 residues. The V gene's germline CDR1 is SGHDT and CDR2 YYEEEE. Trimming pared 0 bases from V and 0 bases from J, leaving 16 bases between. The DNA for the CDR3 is TGTGCCAGCAGCTTGGGCTCCGGGGGTATCGGCTCCTATAATTCACCCCTCCACTTT. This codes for CASSLGSGGIGSYNSPLHF.

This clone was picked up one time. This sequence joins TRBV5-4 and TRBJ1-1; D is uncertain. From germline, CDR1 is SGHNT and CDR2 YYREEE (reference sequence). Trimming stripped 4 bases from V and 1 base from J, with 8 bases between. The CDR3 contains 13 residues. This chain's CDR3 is CASSPPRNTEAFF. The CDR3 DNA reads TGTGCCAGCAGCCCCCCGAGGAACACTGAAGCTTTCTTT.

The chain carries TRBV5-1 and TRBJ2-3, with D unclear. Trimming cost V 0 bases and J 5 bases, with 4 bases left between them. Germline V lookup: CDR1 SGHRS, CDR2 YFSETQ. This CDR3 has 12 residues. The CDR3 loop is CASSLALDTQYF. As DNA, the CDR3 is TGCGCCAGCAGCTTGGCCCTAGATACGCAGTATTTT.

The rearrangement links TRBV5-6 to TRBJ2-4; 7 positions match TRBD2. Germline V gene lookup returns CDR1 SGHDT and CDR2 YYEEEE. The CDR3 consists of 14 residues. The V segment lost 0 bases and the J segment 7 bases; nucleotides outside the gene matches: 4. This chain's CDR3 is CASSLGGTKNIQYF. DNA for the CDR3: TGTGCCAGCAGCTTGGGTGGGACTAAGAACATTCAGTACTTC. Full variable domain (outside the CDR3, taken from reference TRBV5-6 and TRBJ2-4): DAGVTQSPTHLIKTRGQQVTLRCSPKSGHDTVSWYQQALGQGPQFIFQYYEEEERQRGNFPDRFSGHQFPNYSSELNVNALLLGDSALYLCASSLGGTKNIQYFGAGTRLSVL.

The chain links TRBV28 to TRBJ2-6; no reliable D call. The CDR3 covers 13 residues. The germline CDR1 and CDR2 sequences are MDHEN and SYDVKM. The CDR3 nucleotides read TGTGCAACAAGTCCCTCTGGGGCCAACGTCCTGACTTTC. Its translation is CATSPSGANVLTF. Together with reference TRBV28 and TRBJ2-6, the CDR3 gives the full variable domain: DVKVTQSSRYLVKRTGEKVFLECVQDMDHENMFWYRQDPGLGLRLIYFSYDVKMKEKGDIPEGYSVSREKKERFSLILESASTNQTSMYLCATSPSGANVLTFGAGSRLTVL.

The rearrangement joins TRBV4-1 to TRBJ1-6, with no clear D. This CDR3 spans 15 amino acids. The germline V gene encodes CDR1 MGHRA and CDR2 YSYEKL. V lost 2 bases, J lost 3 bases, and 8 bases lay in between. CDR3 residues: CASSQMEGYNSPLHF. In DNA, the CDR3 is TGCGCCAGCAGCCAAATGGAGGGCTATAATTCACCCCTCCACTTT.

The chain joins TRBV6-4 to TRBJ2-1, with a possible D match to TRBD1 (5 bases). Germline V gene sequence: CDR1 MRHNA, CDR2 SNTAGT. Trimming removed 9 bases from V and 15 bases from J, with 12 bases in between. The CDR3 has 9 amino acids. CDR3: CASLRVPFF. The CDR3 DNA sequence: TGTGCCAGTCTCAGGGTTCCGTTCTTC.

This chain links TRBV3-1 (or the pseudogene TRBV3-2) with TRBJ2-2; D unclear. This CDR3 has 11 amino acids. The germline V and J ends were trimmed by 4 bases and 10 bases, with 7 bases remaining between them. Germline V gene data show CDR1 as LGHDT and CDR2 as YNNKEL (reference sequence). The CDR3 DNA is TGTGCCAGCAGCCTATATCTGGAGCTGTTTTTT. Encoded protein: CASSLYLELFF.

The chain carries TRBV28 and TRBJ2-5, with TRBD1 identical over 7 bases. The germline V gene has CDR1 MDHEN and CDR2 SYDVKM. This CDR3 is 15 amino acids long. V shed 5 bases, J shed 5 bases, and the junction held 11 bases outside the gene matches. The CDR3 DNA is TGTGCCAGCAGTAAAACGAAAGGGGGCGCGGAGACCCAGTACTTC. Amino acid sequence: CASSKTKGGAETQYF.

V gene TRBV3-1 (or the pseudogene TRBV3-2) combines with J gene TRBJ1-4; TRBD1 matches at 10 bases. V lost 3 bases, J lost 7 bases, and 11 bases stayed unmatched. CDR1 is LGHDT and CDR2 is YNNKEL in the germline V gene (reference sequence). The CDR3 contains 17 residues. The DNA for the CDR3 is TGTGCCAGCAGCCAGGGACAGGGGCCTCTTTTGAGTGAAAAACTGTTTTTT. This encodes CASSQGQGPLLSEKLFF.

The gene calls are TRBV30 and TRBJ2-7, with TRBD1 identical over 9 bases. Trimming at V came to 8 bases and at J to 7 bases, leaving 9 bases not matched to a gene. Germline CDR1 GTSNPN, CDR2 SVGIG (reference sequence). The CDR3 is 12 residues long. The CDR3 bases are TGTGCCGGAGCCGGGACAGGGCGTGAGCAGTACTTC. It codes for CAGAGTGREQYF.

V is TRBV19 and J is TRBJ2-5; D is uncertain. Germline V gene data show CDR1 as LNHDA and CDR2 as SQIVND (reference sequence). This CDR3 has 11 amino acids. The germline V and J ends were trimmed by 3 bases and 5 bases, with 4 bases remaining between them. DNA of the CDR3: TGTGCCAGTAGTATCATGGAGACCCAGTACTTC. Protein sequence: CASSIMETQYF.